The clone carrying this T cell receptor beta chain was counted only a few times. What it binds is not known. TCR alpha and TCR beta cDNA libraries with sample barcodes and UMIs came from 5'RACE using constant-segment primers. Each CDR3 protein gets one entry after TCRdb re-called the 5' RACE reads with MiXCR. The profile covers about 84,000 distinct CDR3 sequences, with over 11% appearing a single time and 31% taken by the ten largest. V lost 4 bases to trimming and J lost 5 bases; unmatched junction nucleotides: 13. This CDR3 spans 18 amino acids. Looked up from germline, CDR1 is MGHRA and CDR2 is YSYEKL. This entry belongs to a study of T-cell memory formation after mild COVID-19. Points from the study as a whole: Memory sampled before infection contained some responding clones, suggesting cross-reactive memory joined. While clones contracting from day 15 to 85 were balanced between CD4 and CD8, later expanders leaned CD4+.

The receptor's source is an adult woman who had mild COVID-19 (a few samples of this study predate the infection). Cell type and time point are not known. The sequencing input was PBMCs or a T cell subset sorted from them (not recorded which). This chain uses TRBV4-1 with TRBJ2-1; 11 nucleotides match TRBD2. The CDR3 loop is CASSRIPGLAADNNEQFF. Here the CDR3 DNA reads TGCGCCAGCAGCCGAATACCGGGACTAGCGGCGGATAACAATGAGCAGTTCTTC.